Listed below are T cell receptor beta chains from one sample, sequenced in a study of blood T cell repertoires in COVID-19. Here immunoSEQ multiplex PCR was the method, and the copy in TCRdb shows in-frame clones only, minus some. The sample records approximately 50,000 clones, roughly 77% being singletons. Sequencing input: peripheral blood. These receptors were taken from a man aged 60-69 years with COVID-19, enrolled during active disease. The conserved cysteine and the conserved F or W are not part of the CDR3 here. A row's size may be missing; if present it is once, few, many or a size class.

j_gene	v_gene	abundance	CDR3aa
TRBJ1-2	TRBV18	few	ASSPGQAGNYT
TRBJ2-3	TRBV14	.	ASSQVPGSTQY
TRBJ2-1	TRBV5-1	.	ASSPTTNNEQF
TRBJ2-7	TRBV6-2/TRBV6-3	.	ASSYKGRQGNYEQY
TRBJ2-2	TRBV5-1	once	ASRAGAGTGELF
TRBJ2-7	TRBV5-1	.	ASSAGQGVVAEQY
TRBJ2-7	TRBV5-5	.	ASSSNRDRAYEQY
TRBJ2-3	TRBV27	.	ASTQGTRGTQY
TRBJ2-7	TRBV9	.	ASSVSGVPSYEQY
TRBJ1-1	TRBV7-3	.	ASSLGTGGEAF
TRBJ2-3	TRBV12-3/TRBV12-4	.	ASSYGGTDTQY
TRBJ1-1	TRBV27	.	ASRMVFGRGQGELNTEAF
TRBJ2-7	TRBV19	few	ASSGFGTYEQY
TRBJ2-5	TRBV13	.	ASSSGTSGIRQETQY
TRBJ1-4	TRBV7-9	few	ASSPRTAAEGKLF
TRBJ2-7	TRBV4-1	.	ASSQGARTSYEQY
TRBJ1-1	TRBV7-3	.	ASRSFGNTEAF
TRBJ1-5	TRBV21-1	.	ASGGNQPQH
TRBJ2-3	TRBV3-1/TRBV3-2	once	ASSQGRDSQRTDTQY
TRBJ2-5	TRBV9	.	ASSVEGALYQETQY
TRBJ1-6	TRBV27	.	ASSLRQLNSPLH
TRBJ2-2	TRBV5-4	.	ASSPGAGGFSGELF
TRBJ2-3	TRBV7-3	.	ASSAPGFTDTQY
TRBJ2-7	TRBV6-5	few	ASSYSTGGAYEQY
TRBJ1-3	TRBV7-9	.	ASSIDRGNTIY
TRBJ2-2	TRBV7-7	.	ASSSSPGTGNTGELF
TRBJ2-6	TRBV11-2	.	ASSGLFSGANVLT
TRBJ2-4	TRBV23-1	.	ASSQFKTDLAKNIQY
TRBJ2-3	TRBV4-2	.	ASSLGLASTDTQY
TRBJ1-3	TRBV19	.	ASSTGGAGNTIY
TRBJ2-1	TRBV19	.	ASSRTSGTYNEQF
TRBJ2-3	TRBV5-6	.	ASSAQGSDTQY
TRBJ2-5	TRBV7-6	.	ASSLSSVPRETQY
TRBJ2-1	TRBV2	.	ASTLGESYNEQF
TRBJ2-2	TRBV7-2	.	ASSQTGSPAGELF
TRBJ2-3	TRBV4-1	.	ASRPGSGITDTQY
TRBJ2-7	TRBV7-6	few	ASSSRLESSYEQY
TRBJ2-3	TRBV6-5	.	ASNSPVTDTQY
TRBJ1-3	TRBV30	.	AWRQEGNTIY
TRBJ2-1	TRBV29-1	once	SVDLVTSYNEQF
TRBJ2-3	TRBV29-1	.	SAPGGSSSTDTQY
TRBJ2-1	TRBV30	.	AWNPGGAGLAGGYNEQF
TRBJ2-7	TRBV12-3/TRBV12-4	.	ASSSGMHEQY
TRBJ2-7	TRBV27	.	ASSLSSHTGGGQRYYEQY
TRBJ1-1	TRBV27	.	ASSFSQGGTEAF
TRBJ1-1	TRBV5-1	.	ASSLGQAEAF
TRBJ2-7	TRBV7-9	.	ASSGVAGAYEQY
TRBJ2-3	TRBV11-3	.	ASSSRGPVSPDTQY
TRBJ2-3	TRBV5-4	.	ASSLDPHGADTQY
TRBJ2-7	TRBV5-6	.	ASSLRQGGYEQY
TRBJ2-3	TRBV18	.	ASSPPLGADTQY
TRBJ2-1	TRBV13	.	ASSLDGRGSSYNEQF